The clone carrying this T cell receptor (beta chain) was observed at least ten times. Antigen unknown. The data originate from a study of T-cell reconstitution after alpha-beta-depleted transplantation in children. Notes on the study in general: T cells produced anew were the main source of T-cell counts and diversity one year after transplant. Two months or so post-transplant, alpha-beta T cells reportedly derived from several hundred expanded graft clones.

Library preparation (for TCRbeta) was performed with unique molecular identifiers. TCRdb itself ran the PCR reads through MiXCR, one entry per CDR3 protein. The sample holds 250,000 or so distinct CDR3 sequences, 8.2% seen once. Trimming left V 0 bases short and J 7 bases short, with 22 bases between. In germline, CDR1 is SGHRS, CDR2 YFSETQ. The CDR3 has 17 residues. The chain carries TRBV5-1 and TRBJ2-5; perhaps TRBD2 as D (6 bases). Sample: PBMCs, mostly from graft donor cells, taken 180 days after TCRalphabeta/CD19-depleted stem cell transplant. The TCR originated in a male patient between 10 and 17 years old who had a stem cell transplant for acute lymphoblastic leukemia, so the T cells may come from the graft donor. CDR3 DNA: TGCGCCAGCAGCTTGGCCGGTGGAGGGTCCCAACGGGGGACCCAGTACTTC. Translation gives CASSLAGGGSQRGTQYF.